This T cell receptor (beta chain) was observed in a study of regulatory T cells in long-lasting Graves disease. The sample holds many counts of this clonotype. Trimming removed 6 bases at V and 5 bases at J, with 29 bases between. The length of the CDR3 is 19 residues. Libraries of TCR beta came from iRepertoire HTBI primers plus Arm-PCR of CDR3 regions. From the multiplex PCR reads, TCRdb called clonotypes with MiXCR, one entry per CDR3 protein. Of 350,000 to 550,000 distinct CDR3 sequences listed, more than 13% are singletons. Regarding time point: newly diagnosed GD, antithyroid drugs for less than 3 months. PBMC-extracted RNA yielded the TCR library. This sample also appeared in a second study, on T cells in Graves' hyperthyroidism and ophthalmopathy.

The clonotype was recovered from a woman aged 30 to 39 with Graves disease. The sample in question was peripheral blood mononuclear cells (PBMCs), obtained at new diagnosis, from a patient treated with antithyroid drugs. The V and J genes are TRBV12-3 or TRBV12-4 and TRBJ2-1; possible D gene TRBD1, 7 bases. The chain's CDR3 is CASSATGVWGTDIHNEQFF. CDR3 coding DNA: TGTGCCAGCAGCGCCACAGGGGTTTGGGGGACTGACATACACAATGAGCAGTTCTTC.